A single sample gave rise to the 28 T cell receptor beta chains below, sequenced in a study of PD-1 blockade in classical Hodgkin lymphoma (dated by TCRdb to the early 2020s). This specimen's time point label, interpreted: cycle 1 day 1 (C1D1), immediately before nivolumab initiation. Relapse after autologous stem cell transplantation had occurred in all trial patients, and cohorts A, B and C were distinguished by prior brentuximab vedotin exposure. Library method: the immunoSEQ multiplex PCR assay. TCRdb took this table from immuneACCESS and kept in-frame rearrangements with V and J called. Such tables lack part of the clones; where checked against another copy, unresolved V genes explain under half of the gap, and the rest is unexplained. For this sample there are about 13,000 clones; around 90% appear just once. Clones ranked in the top ten supply over 9.5% of the sample. Sequenced here: peripheral blood mononuclear cells (PBMCs), sampled at baseline. The receptor source for this set is a human donor with classical Hodgkin lymphoma.

The chain carries TRBV2 and TRBJ2-7; D is undetermined. CDR3 length: 11 amino acids. V was pared by 7 bases and J by 7 bases, with 11 bases between. The germline V gene has CDR1 SNHLY and CDR2 FYNNEI. CDR3 loop: CASTGGWEQYF. In DNA, the CDR3 is TGTGCCAGCACGGGTGGGTGGGAGCAGTACTTC.

The chain joins TRBV14 to TRBJ2-6, with D possibly matching TRBD2 (5 bases). The CDR3 sequence is 17 residues long. The germline V and J ends were trimmed by 4 bases and 0 bases, with 13 bases remaining between them. Looked up from germline, CDR1 is SGHDN and CDR2 is FVKESK. The CDR3 nucleotides are TGTGCCAGCAGCCCCGGACTTGCTGACTCTGGGGCCAACGTCCTGACTTTC. It codes for CASSPGLADSGANVLTF.

The chain recombines TRBV5-1 with TRBJ1-2, with 7 bases fitting TRBD1. V lost 0 bases and J lost 3; bases outside the gene matches: 5. The CDR3 consists of 15 residues. CDR1 and CDR2 (germline): SGHRS, YFSETQ. The CDR3 loop reads CASSLGQGVDYGYTF. The CDR3 DNA is TGCGCCAGCAGCTTGGGGCAGGGGGTAGACTATGGCTACACCTTC.

This clone appeared a single time. This sequence joins TRBV9 and TRBJ2-2, with 11 bases that match TRBD1. J was trimmed by 5 bases and V by 3 bases; bases with no gene match: 6. The CDR3 has 16 residues. The germline gives CDR1 SGDLS, CDR2 YYNGEE. This chain's CDR3 is CASSGKDRGRTGELFF. CDR3 DNA sequence: TGTGCCAGCAGCGGGAAGGACAGGGGGCGAACCGGGGAGCTGTTTTTT.

The chain uses TRBV5-1 and TRBJ1-5; 9 nucleotides line up with TRBD1. This CDR3 region has 15 residues. Trimming at V came to 0 bases and at J to 4 bases, leaving 2 bases not matched to a gene. In germline, CDR1 is SGHRS, CDR2 YFSETQ. In nucleotides, the CDR3 is TGCGCCAGCAGCTTGGGCGGGACAGGGAATCAGCCCCAGCATTTT. Translating it yields CASSLGGTGNQPQHF.

Only a few counts were recorded for this clone. The chain couples TRBV6-1 to TRBJ1-2; 11 nucleotides match TRBD1. Germline V gene sequence: CDR1 MNHNS, CDR2 SASEGT. Losses at the gene ends were 3 bases for V and 8 bases for J; bases not matched to a gene: 2. The CDR3 has 13 amino acids. CDR3 sequence reads: CASSEDRGLGYTF. CDR3 in DNA: TGTGCCAGCAGTGAGGACAGGGGGCTCGGCTACACCTTC.

The rearrangement links TRBV19 to TRBJ1-4; D is unclear. CDR1 is LNHDA, CDR2 SQIVND, per germline (reference sequence). This CDR3 has 12 amino acids. The V end lost 3 bases, the J end lost 10 bases, and 9 bases lay between the germline ends. This chain's CDR3 is CASSMDGRKLFF. CDR3 sequence (DNA): TGTGCCAGTAGTATGGACGGGCGAAAACTGTTTTTT.

For the CDR3, the DNA is TGTGCCAGCAGTCTACAATTCGAGCAGTACTTC. This encodes CASSLQFEQYF. The chain is built from TRBV28 and TRBJ2-7; D gene uncertain. Germline V gene lookup returns CDR1 MDHEN and CDR2 SYDVKM. This CDR3 spans 11 amino acids. V was cut by 5 bases and J by 6 bases, with 8 bases left in between.

V and J are TRBV28 and TRBJ1-6, with D tentatively TRBD1 (5 bases). From germline, CDR1 is MDHEN and CDR2 SYDVKM. V was pared by 6 bases and J by 5 bases, with 11 bases between. CDR3 size: 14 residues. The CDR3 spells CASRETVNNSPLHF. CDR3 in DNA: TGTGCCAGCAGAGAGACAGTTAATAATTCACCCCTCCACTTT.

This sequence joins TRBV27 and TRBJ1-3, with no clear D. V shed 2 bases and J shed 1 base, with 6 bases lying between them. This CDR3 region has 14 residues. CDR1 is MNHEY and CDR2 is SMNVEV in the germline V gene (reference sequence). The CDR3 spells CASSLSGSGNTIYF. The CDR3 bases are TGTGCCAGCAGTTTAAGTGGTTCTGGAAACACCATATATTTT.

V is TRBV5-1 and J is TRBJ1-1, with D maybe TRBD1 (5 bases). This CDR3 has 15 residues. The V gene lost 0 bases and the J gene lost 6 bases, with 15 bases spanning the gap. Germline V gene data show CDR1 as SGHRS and CDR2 as YFSETQ. The CDR3 loop is CASSLAPGTAAEAFF. CDR3 DNA sequence: TGCGCCAGCAGCTTGGCGCCGGGGACGGCAGCTGAAGCTTTCTTT.

The CDR3 loop reads CAIRGPSSYNEQFF. For the CDR3, the DNA is TGTGCCATCCGAGGCCCTAGCTCCTACAATGAGCAGTTCTTC. The V gene is TRBV6-6, the J gene TRBJ2-1; no definite D call. V was cut by 10 bases and J by 0 bases, with 13 bases left in between. The CDR3 contains 14 residues. Germline CDR1 is MNHNY and CDR2 is SVGAGI (reference sequence).

This chain uses TRBV7-2 with TRBJ2-1; 7 nucleotides agree with TRBD2. This CDR3 spans 14 amino acids. The V segment lost 1 base and the J segment 7 bases; nucleotides outside the gene matches: 4. The germline V gene encodes CDR1 SGHTA and CDR2 FQGNSA. CDR3 residues: CASSLGLAANEQFF. CDR3 nucleotides: TGTGCCAGCAGCTTAGGGCTAGCGGCTAATGAGCAGTTCTTC. The complete variable domain, with remaining parts taken from reference TRBV7-2 and TRBJ2-1, reads GAGVSQSPSNKVTEKGKDVELRCDPISGHTALYWYRQSLGQGLEFLIYFQGNSAPDKSGLPSDRFSAERTGGSVSTLTIQRTQQEDSAVYLCASSLGLAANEQFFGPGTRLTVL.

The chain employs TRBV6-5 and TRBJ1-1; 7 bases are a match to TRBD1. Trimming cost V 6 bases and J 4 bases; bases outside gene matches: 8. Germline V gives CDR1 MNHEY, CDR2 SVGAGI. This CDR3 spans 14 amino acids. CDR3: CASRRDSLSTEAFF. The CDR3 DNA follows: TGTGCCAGCAGGAGGGACAGCCTGAGCACTGAAGCTTTCTTT.

CDR3 in amino acids: CASSGTGQTNYGYTF. DNA for the CDR3: TGTGCCAGCAGTGGGACGGGACAGACCAACTATGGCTACACCTTC. The rearrangement joins TRBV6-6 to TRBJ1-2; 7 bases match TRBD1. The junction had 8 bases not matched to a gene; V was cut back by 5 bases and J by 2 bases. CDR3 size: 15 residues. From germline, CDR1 is MNHNY and CDR2 SVGAGI (reference sequence).

This chain uses TRBV4-2 with TRBJ1-5, with TRBD1 matching over 8 bases. V gave up 4 bases and J gave up 0 bases; unmatched junction bases: 11. This CDR3 contains 18 residues. In germline, CDR1 is LGHNA, CDR2 YNFKEQ. CDR3 nucleotides: TGTGCCAGCAGCCCAGAGGACAGGGCTACTTATAGCAATCAGCCCCAGCATTTT. Its protein is CASSPEDRATYSNQPQHF.

The chain is built from TRBV9 and TRBJ2-1; weak D call: TRBD2 (6 bases). V was trimmed by 4 bases and J by 7 bases, leaving 15 bases between them. CDR3 length: 14 amino acids. Germline lookup yields CDR1 SGDLS and CDR2 YYNGEE. The CDR3 spells CASSLQTRPNEQFF. As DNA, the CDR3 is TGTGCCAGCAGCCTCCAGACTAGACCGAATGAGCAGTTCTTC.

V gene TRBV12-5 combines with J gene TRBJ2-3; 10 positions agree with TRBD2. The CDR3 totals 18 residues. V shed 1 base and J 2 bases; nucleotides not matched to a gene: 9. CDR1 and CDR2 (germline): LGHNT, FRNRAP. The CDR3 region has the DNA TGTGCTAGTGGTTTGGACCTCAGGACTAGCGGAATCACAGATACGCAGTATTTT. Translated: CASGLDLRTSGITDTQYF.

This rearrangement joins TRBV21-1 to TRBJ1-4; the D call TRBD1 from the table was never checked on the DNA. TRBV21-1 constitutes a pseudogene. The CDR3 consists of 21 residues. In nucleotides, the CDR3 is TGTGCCAGCAGCAAAGCGAGCTTTACGGGACAGGGGGGTATTGGGGTTGAAAAACTGTTTTTT. It is translated as CASSKASFTGQGGIGVEKLFF.

The chain carries TRBV5-6 and TRBJ2-1; unclear D gene. The CDR3 loop spans 13 amino acids. Germline loops: CDR1 SGHDT, CDR2 YYEEEE. V dropped 0 bases and J dropped 5 bases, with 6 bases sitting between them. The CDR3: CASSLELNNEQFF. The CDR3, as DNA: TGTGCCAGCAGCTTGGAGTTGAACAATGAGCAGTTCTTC.

This chain joins TRBV10-2 and TRBJ1-2; maybe TRBD1 (6 bases). The CDR3 is made up of 17 amino acids. In germline, CDR1 is WSHSY, CDR2 SAAADI. Trimming shortened V by 2 bases and J by 0 bases, and 16 bases separated the two germline ends. Here the CDR3 reads CASSEGWVGGSNYGYTF. CDR3 nucleotide sequence: TGCGCCAGCAGTGAGGGATGGGTAGGGGGATCTAACTATGGCTACACCTTC.

This chain uses TRBV7-9 with TRBJ1-6; D perhaps matches TRBD1 (6 bases). The V gene lost 8 bases and the J gene lost 6 bases, with 11 bases spanning the gap. The length of the CDR3 is 13 residues. Germline V gene lookup returns CDR1 SEHNR and CDR2 FQNEAQ (reference sequence). In DNA, the CDR3 is TGTGCCAGCGAAACAGGGATTAATTCACCCCTCCACTTT. It encodes CASETGINSPLHF.

The rearrangement links TRBV7-2 to TRBJ1-2; D is ambiguous. This CDR3 has 13 amino acids. Trimming stripped 1 base from V and 5 bases from J, with 8 bases between. Germline V CDR1 and CDR2: SGHTA, FQGNSA. CDR3 DNA sequence: TGTGCCAGCAGCTTAGGGACGGGGTATGGCTACACCTTC. This sequence encodes CASSLGTGYGYTF.

The chain combines TRBV12-5 with TRBJ1-1; D call uncertain. CDR1 and CDR2 from the germline V gene are LGHNT and FRNRAP. V dropped 6 bases and J dropped 0 bases, with 14 bases sitting between them. The CDR3 loop spans 15 amino acids. CDR3 in DNA: TGTGCTAGTGGCTTTGGAACCGATATGAACACTGAAGCTTTCTTT. Amino acids: CASGFGTDMNTEAFF. The entire variable domain, with the rest obtained from reference TRBV12-5 and TRBJ1-1, is as follows: DARVTQTPRHKVTEMGQEVTMRCQPILGHNTVFWYRQTMMQGLELLAYFRNRAPLDDSGMPKDRFSAEMPDATLATLKIQPSEPRDSAVYFCASGFGTDMNTEAFFGQGTRLTVV.

J is TRBJ2-1 and V is TRBV7-6; D perhaps matches TRBD2 (6 bases). The V gene's germline CDR1 is SGHVS and CDR2 FNYEAQ. The CDR3 is 17 amino acids. V lost 2 bases and J 5 bases, leaving 19 bases between the germline ends. CDR3 sequence reads: CASSLKGGISTNNEQFF. The CDR3, as DNA: TGTGCCAGCAGCTTAAAAGGCGGGATAAGTACAAACAATGAGCAGTTCTTC.

The chain recombines TRBV6-6 with TRBJ1-1; D not resolved. V gave up 0 bases and J gave up 7 bases, with 9 bases separating them. Germline V gene lookup returns CDR1 MNHNY and CDR2 SVGAGI (reference sequence). The CDR3 totals 13 residues. CDR3: CASSYSVAIEAFF. As DNA, the CDR3 is TGTGCCAGCAGTTACTCTGTAGCGATTGAAGCTTTCTTT.

This chain joins TRBV7-8 and TRBJ2-1; 9 nucleotides match TRBD2. CDR1 SGHVS and CDR2 FQNEAQ come from the germline V gene. This CDR3 contains 12 residues. The trim removed 5 bases at V and 10 bases at J, leaving 3 bases unmatched. As DNA, the CDR3 is TGTGCCAGCAGCCATGGACTAGCGGAGCAGTTCTTC. Translated: CASSHGLAEQFF. Looking up the rest from reference TRBV7-8 and TRBJ2-1 gives the full variable domain: GAGVSQSPRYKVAKRGQDVALRCDPISGHVSLFWYQQALGQGPEFLTYFQNEAQLDKSGLPSDRFFAERPEGSVSTLKIQRTQQEDSAVYLCASSHGLAEQFFGPGTRLTVL.

The chain carries TRBV30 and TRBJ1-1; unclear D gene. V lost 5 bases and J 0 bases, leaving 13 bases between the germline ends. Germline V gene sequence: CDR1 GTSNPN, CDR2 SVGIG (reference sequence). CDR3 length equals 14 residues. DNA of the CDR3: TGTGCCTGGCTCCCCACCGGGATGAACACTGAAGCTTTCTTT. Translating gives CAWLPTGMNTEAFF.